What follows is one T cell receptor beta chain and its context. Its target is unknown. Naive CD8 T cells were sorted as CD8+CD4-CCR7+CD45RA+. The source of the sample is a study of molecular identifiers for immune sequencing clone quantification. Study-level points and caveats: Over 99% of effector molecules, yet under 1% of naive-cell molecules, were held by clones above 20 RNA copies.

TCRdb called the PCR reads again in MiXCR, with one record for every CDR3 protein. The sample has hundreds of thousands of distinct CDR3 sequences; roughly 23% are singletons. The CDR3 has 15 amino acids. CDR1 SGDLS and CDR2 YYNGEE come from the germline V gene. Germline trimming cut 4 bases from V and 5 bases from J; bases unmatched to any gene: 7. Input material: naive CD8+ T cells from blood, with Jurkat cell RNA spiked in. As to subset: FACS-sorted CD8+CD4-CCR7+CD45RA+ naive T cells. The receptor was isolated from a human donor in good health. Some libraries in this study had Jurkat cell RNA spiked in. V is TRBV9 and J is TRBJ1-3; 9 bases fit TRBD1. The CDR3 coding sequence is TGTGCCAGCAGCAACGACGGGACAGGGCGAAACACCATATATTTT. The encoded protein is CASSNDGTGRNTIYF.